These 3 T cell receptor beta chains were all obtained from the same sample, sequenced in a study of Tregs in tolerant kidney transplant recipients. TCRdb's copy holds only in-frame clones and misses some; the assay was immunoSEQ multiplex PCR. Of some 70,000 clones detected, over 85% appear once; the ten largest clones hold 9.5% to 13%. The sequenced sample was CD8+ T cells from blood, obtained before the transplant. These receptor sequences come from a human donor who received a combined kidney and bone marrow transplant.

V usage is TRBV5-1 and J usage is TRBJ1-2, with D possibly TRBD1 on 6 matching bases. Germline CDR1 and CDR2: SGHRS and YFSETQ. This CDR3 has 12 residues. The V gene lost 5 bases and the J gene lost 6 bases, with 11 bases spanning the gap. For the CDR3, the DNA is TGCGCCAGCAGTTGGGGGGGCGATGGCTACACCTTC. Translated: CASSWGGDGYTF.

The chain carries TRBV28 and TRBJ2-7; 8 bases agree with TRBD2. Germline V gives CDR1 MDHEN, CDR2 SYDVKM. The CDR3 sequence is 16 residues long. The trim removed 2 bases at V and 3 bases at J, leaving 9 bases unmatched. In DNA, the CDR3 is TGTGCCAGCAGTTTAGTGGCGGGGGGTAATCTCTACGAGCAGTACTTC. Protein product: CASSLVAGGNLYEQYF.

Only a few counts were recorded for this clone. The V call is TRBV4-3, the J call TRBJ2-7, with no clear D. V was clipped by 0 bases and J by 0 bases, with 6 bases between them. Germline loops: CDR1 LGHNA, CDR2 YSLEER. This CDR3 spans 14 amino acids. CDR3 protein: CASSQEKSSYEQYF. As DNA, the CDR3 is TGCGCCAGCAGCCAAGAGAAGAGCTCCTACGAGCAGTACTTC.